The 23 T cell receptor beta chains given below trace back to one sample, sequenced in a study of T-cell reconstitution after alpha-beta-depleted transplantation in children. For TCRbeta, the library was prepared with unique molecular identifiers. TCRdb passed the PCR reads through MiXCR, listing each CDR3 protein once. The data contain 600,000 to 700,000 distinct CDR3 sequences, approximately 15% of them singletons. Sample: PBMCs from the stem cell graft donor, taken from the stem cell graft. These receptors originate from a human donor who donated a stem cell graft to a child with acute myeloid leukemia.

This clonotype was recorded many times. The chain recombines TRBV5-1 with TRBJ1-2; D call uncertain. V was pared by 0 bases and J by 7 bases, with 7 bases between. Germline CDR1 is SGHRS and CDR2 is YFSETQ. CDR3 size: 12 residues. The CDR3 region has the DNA TGCGCCAGCAGCTTGGAGCTTCGTGGCTACACCTTC. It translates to CASSLELRGYTF.

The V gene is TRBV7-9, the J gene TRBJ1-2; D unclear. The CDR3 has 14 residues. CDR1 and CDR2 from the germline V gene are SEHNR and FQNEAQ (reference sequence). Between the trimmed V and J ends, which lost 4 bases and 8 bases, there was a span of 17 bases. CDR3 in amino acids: CASSSDTVGGGYTF. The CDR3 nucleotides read TGTGCCAGCAGCTCCGACACCGTTGGAGGAGGCTACACCTTC.

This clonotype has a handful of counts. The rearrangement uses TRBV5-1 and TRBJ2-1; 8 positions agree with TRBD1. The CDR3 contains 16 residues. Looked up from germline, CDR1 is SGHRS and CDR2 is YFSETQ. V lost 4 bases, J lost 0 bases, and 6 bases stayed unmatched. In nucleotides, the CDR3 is TGCGCCAGCAGCCCCGGACAGGGCCGCTCCTACAATGAGCAGTTCTTC. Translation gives CASSPGQGRSYNEQFF.

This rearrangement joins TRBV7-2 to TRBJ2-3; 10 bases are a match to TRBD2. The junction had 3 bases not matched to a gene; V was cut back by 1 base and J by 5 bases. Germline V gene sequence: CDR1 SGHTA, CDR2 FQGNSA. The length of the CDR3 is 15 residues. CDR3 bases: TGTGCCAGCAGCTTAGATATAGCGGGGGGAGATACGCAGTATTTT. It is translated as CASSLDIAGGDTQYF.

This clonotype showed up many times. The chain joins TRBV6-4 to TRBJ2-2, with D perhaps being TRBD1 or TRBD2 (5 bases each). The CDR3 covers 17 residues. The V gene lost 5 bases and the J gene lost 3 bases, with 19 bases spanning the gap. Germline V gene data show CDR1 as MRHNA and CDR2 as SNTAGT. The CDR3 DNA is TGTGCCAGCAGTCATACTGGTAGGGGAGCGGACACCGGGGAGCTGTTTTTT. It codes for CASSHTGRGADTGELFF.

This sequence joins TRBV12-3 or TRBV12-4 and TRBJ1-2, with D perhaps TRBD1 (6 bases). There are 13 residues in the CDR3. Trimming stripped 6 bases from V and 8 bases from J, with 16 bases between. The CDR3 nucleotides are TGTGCCAGCAGCCTAGAGGGGGGGCGCGGCTACACCTTC. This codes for CASSLEGGRGYTF.

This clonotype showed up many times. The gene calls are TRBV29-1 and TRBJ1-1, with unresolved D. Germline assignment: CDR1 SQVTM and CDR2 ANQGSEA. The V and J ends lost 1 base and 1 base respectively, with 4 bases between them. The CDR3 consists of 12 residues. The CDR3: CSVEAENTEAFF. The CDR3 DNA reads TGCAGCGTTGAAGCCGAGAACACTGAAGCTTTCTTT.

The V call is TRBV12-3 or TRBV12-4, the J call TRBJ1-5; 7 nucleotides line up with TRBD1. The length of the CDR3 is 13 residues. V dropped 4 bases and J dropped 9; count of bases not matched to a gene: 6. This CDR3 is CASSSGQTRPQHF. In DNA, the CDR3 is TGTGCCAGCAGTTCGGGACAGACGAGGCCCCAGCATTTT.

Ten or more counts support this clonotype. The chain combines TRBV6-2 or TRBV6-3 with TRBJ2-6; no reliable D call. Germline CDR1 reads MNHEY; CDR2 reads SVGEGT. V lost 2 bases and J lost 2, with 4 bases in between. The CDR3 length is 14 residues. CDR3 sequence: CASSYGPGANVLTF. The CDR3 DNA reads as TGTGCCAGCAGTTACGGTCCTGGGGCCAACGTCCTGACTTTC.

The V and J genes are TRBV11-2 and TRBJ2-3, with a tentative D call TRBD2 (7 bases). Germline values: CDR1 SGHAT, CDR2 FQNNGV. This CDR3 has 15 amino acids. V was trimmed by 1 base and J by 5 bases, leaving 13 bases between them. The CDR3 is CASSLVRGGIDTQYF. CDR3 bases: TGTGCCAGCAGCTTAGTTAGGGGGGGAATAGATACGCAGTATTTT. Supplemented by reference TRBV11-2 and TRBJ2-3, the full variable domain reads EAGVAQSPRYKIIEKRQSVAFWCNPISGHATLYWYQQILGQGPKLLIQFQNNGVVDDSQLPKDRFSAERLKGVDSTLKIQPAKLEDSAVYLCASSLVRGGIDTQYFGPGTRLTVL.

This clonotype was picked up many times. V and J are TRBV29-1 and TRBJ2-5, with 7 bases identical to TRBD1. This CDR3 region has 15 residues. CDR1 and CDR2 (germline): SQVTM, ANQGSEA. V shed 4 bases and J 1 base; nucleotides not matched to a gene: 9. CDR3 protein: CSVGDPWDSQETQYF. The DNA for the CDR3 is TGCAGCGTTGGAGATCCCTGGGACAGCCAAGAGACCCAGTACTTC.

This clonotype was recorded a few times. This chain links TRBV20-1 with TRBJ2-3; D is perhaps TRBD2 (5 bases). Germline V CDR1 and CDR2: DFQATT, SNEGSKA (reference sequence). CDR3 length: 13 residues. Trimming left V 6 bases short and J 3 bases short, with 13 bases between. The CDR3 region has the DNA TGCAGTGCCGCCAGGACTTCGACAGATACGCAGTATTTT. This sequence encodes CSAARTSTDTQYF.

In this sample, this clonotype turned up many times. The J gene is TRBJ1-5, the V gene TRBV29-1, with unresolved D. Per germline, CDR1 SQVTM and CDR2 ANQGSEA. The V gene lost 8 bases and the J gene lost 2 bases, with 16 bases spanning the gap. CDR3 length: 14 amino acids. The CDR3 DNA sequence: TGCAGCCTTCACCCCGGAATGTGCAATCAGCCCCAGCATTTT. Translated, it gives CSLHPGMCNQPQHF.

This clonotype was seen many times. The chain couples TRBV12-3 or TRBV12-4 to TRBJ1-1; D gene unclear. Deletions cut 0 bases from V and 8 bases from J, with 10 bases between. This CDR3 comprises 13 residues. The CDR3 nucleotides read TGTGCCAGCAGTTTAGCTGACGGCAGAGAAGCTTTCTTT. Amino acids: CASSLADGREAFF.

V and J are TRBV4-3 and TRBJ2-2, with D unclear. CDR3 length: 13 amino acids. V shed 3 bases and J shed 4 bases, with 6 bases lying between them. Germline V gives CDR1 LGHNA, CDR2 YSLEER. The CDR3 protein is CASSQGSTGELFF. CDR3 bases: TGCGCCAGCAGCCAGGGCAGCACCGGGGAGCTGTTTTTT.

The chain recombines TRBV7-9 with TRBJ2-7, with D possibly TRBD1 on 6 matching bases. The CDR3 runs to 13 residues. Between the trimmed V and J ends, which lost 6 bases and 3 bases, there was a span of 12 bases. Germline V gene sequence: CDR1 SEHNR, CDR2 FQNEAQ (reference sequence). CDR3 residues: CASRRTDRYEQYF. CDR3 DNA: TGTGCCAGCAGGCGGACAGACCGCTACGAGCAGTACTTC.

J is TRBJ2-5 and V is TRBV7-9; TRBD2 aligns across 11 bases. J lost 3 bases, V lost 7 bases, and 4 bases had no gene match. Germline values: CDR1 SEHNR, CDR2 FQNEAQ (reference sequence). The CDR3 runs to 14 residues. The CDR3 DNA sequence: TGTGCCAGCAATCTAGCGGGGGGAGAAGAGACCCAGTACTTC. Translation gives CASNLAGGEETQYF.

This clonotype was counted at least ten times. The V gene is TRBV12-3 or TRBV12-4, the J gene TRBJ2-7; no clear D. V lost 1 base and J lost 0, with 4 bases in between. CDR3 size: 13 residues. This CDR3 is CASSLGFSYEQYV. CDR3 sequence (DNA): TGTGCCAGCAGTTTAGGGTTCTCCTACGAGCAGTACGTC.

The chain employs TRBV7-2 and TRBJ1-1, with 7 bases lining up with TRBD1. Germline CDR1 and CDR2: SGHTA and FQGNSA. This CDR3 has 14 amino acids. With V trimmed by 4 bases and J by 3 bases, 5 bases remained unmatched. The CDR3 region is CASSSLGQDTEAFF. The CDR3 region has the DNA TGTGCCAGCAGCTCCCTAGGACAGGACACTGAAGCTTTCTTT.

CDR3 loop: CSALKGPQETQYF. CDR3 bases: TGCAGTGCTCTTAAGGGTCCCCAAGAGACCCAGTACTTC. J is TRBJ2-5 and V is TRBV20-1; D remains ambiguous. V lost 5 bases and J lost 1, with 11 bases in between. The CDR3 extends over 13 amino acids. Looked up from germline, CDR1 is DFQATT and CDR2 is SNEGSKA (reference sequence).

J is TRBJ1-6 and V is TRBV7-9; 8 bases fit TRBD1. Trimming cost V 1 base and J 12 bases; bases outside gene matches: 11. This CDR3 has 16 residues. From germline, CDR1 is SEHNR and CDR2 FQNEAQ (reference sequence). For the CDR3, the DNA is TGTGCCAGCAGCTTAGGGCTGGGGACAGGAAGTCAACCCCTCCACTTT. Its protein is CASSLGLGTGSQPLHF.

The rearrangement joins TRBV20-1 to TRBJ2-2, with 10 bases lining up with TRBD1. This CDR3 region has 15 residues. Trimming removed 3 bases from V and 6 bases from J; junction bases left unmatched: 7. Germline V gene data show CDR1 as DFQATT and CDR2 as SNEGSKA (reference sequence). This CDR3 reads CSASLDRGLSGELFF. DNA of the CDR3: TGCAGTGCTAGCTTGGACAGGGGGTTGTCCGGGGAGCTGTTTTTT.

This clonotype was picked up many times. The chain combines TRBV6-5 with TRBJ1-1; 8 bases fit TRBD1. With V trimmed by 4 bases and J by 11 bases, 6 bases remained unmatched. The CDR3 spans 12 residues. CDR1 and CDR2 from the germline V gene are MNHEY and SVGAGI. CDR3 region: CASSFSRGRAFF. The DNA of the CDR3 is TGTGCCAGCAGTTTTTCCAGGGGGCGGGCTTTCTTT.